Listed here is a single TCR beta chain. Trimming removed 0 bases from V and 5 bases from J, with 13 bases in between. In germline, CDR1 is MNHEY, CDR2 SVGAGI. The CDR3 sequence is 15 residues long. Only in-frame clones appear in the TCRdb table, and some are missing; sequencing was by immunoSEQ multiplex PCR. Altogether around 40,000 clones are present, approximately 90% being singletons, with the ten largest covering roughly an eighth. The data originate from a study of sequential checkpoint blockade in melanoma. Treatment specified: randomized to nivolumab then ipilimumab (arm A) or the reverse (arm B). DNA-damaging chemotherapy had not been given to any patient beforehand.

The sequenced sample was CD8+ T cells sorted from blood (inferred from file names), obtained from a patient given nivolumab and ipilimumab in sequence. The TCR was taken from a human donor with melanoma. V usage is TRBV6-5 and J usage is TRBJ1-2, with D unresolved. The CDR3 DNA follows: TGTGCCAGCAGTTACTCTAGCCCGTCGCCGTATGGCTACACCTTC. It is translated as CASSYSSPSPYGYTF.